This entry features one TCR beta chain sequence. Antigen: not known. This sample is drawn from a study of PD-1 blockade in classical Hodgkin lymphoma. In the study overall: Patients in the cohort were put on intravenous nivolumab, 3 mg/kg every 2 weeks. Study findings and constraints: The repertoire differences lack a defined cause, possibly disease activity or prior therapy.

Sequencing was performed with immunoSEQ multiplex PCR; in TCRdb, only in-frame clones are kept and a portion is missing. The table records 15,000 to 20,000 clones, over 80% of them present only once. Time point here: cycle 4 day 1 (C4D1), after 6 weeks of nivolumab. There was relapse after autologous stem cell transplantation in every patient, and there was variation in brentuximab vedotin exposure. CD4+ T cells were purified from thawed PBMCs by magnetic negative selection. Best response was recorded as complete response, partial response or progressive disease. Germline CDR1 is KGHSH and CDR2 is LQKENI. The CDR3 extends over 16 amino acids. Trimming cost V 3 bases and J 3 bases; bases outside gene matches: 6.

V gene TRBV18 combines with J gene TRBJ2-2; 8 bases map to TRBD2. Source: CD4+ T cells from blood, taken before the fourth cycle of nivolumab. The receptor was isolated from a human donor with classical Hodgkin lymphoma. This chain's CDR3 is CASSPISGSYTGELFF. The CDR3 DNA reads as TGTGCCAGCTCACCTATCAGCGGGAGTTACACCGGGGAGCTGTTTTTT.